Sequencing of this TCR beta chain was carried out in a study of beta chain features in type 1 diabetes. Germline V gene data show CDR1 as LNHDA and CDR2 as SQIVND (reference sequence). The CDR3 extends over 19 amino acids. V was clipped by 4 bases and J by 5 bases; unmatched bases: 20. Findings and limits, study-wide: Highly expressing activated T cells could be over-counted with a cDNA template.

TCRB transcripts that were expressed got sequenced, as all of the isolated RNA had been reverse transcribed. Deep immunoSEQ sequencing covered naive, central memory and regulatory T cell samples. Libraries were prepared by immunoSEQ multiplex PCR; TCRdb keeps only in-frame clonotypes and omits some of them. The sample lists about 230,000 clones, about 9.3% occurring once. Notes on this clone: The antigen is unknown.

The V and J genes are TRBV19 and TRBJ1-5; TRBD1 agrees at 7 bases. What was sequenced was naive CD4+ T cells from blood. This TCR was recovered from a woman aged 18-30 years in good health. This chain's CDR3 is CASSRSIQGYELSHQPQHF. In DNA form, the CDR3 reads TGTGCCAGTAGTAGGAGTATACAGGGGTACGAGTTGAGCCATCAGCCCCAGCATTTT.